This TCR beta chain was documented in a study of OX40 agonist ivuxolimab in advanced cancers. Study-level information: Under the entry rules, prior anti-PD-1, anti-PD-L1 or anti-CTLA-4 therapy was allowed, and approximately 40% had some.

Profiling relied on immunoSEQ multiplex PCR, and the TCRdb table lists in-frame clones only, not all of them. The sample yields about 150,000 clones, 90% seen once. Systemic immunosuppression or autoimmune disease history was grounds to exclude patients. This clone was seen just once. Its antigen is currently unknown. CDR1 and CDR2 from the germline V gene are MNHEY and SVGAGI. The CDR3 is made up of 14 amino acids. Whole-study findings and limits: CD4+ and CD8+ blood T cells expanded clonally by week 6 at 0.1 to 3.0 mg/kg.

This receptor was identified in an adult with an advanced solid tumor such as melanoma, head and neck, liver or kidney cancer. The sequenced sample was CD4+ or CD8+ T cells sorted from blood, obtained in a trial of the OX40 agonist ivuxolimab. The chain combines TRBV6-5 with TRBJ2-5; possible D gene TRBD1, 5 bases. Judging by the DNA end, TRBJ2-7 fits better; the J call may be wrong. The CDR3 spells CASSPRQLAYEQYF. The CDR3 DNA is TGTGCCAGCAGTCCAAGACAGCTAGCCTACGAGCAGTACTTC.